What follows are 3 T cell receptor beta chains derived from one specimen sequenced in a study of monozygotic twins with inflammatory bowel disease. For each CDR3 protein, TCRdb gives one entry from its re-call of the 5' RACE reads, without DNA. The sample includes more than 300,000 distinct CDR3 sequences. The material sequenced was blood. Every receptor here comes from a human donor with ulcerative colitis or Crohn's disease, or a healthy co-twin of an affected twin (not recorded which).

This sequence joins TRBV6-5 and TRBJ2-1; TCRdb designates TRBD2, a call that cannot be tested without DNA. Germline V gene lookup returns CDR1 MNHEY and CDR2 SVGAGI. This CDR3 is 14 amino acids long. The CDR3 protein is CASSSMTTYNEQFF.

V gene TRBV6-2 or TRBV6-3 combines with J gene TRBJ2-2; there is no DNA to check the TCRdb D call of TRBD1. Germline V gene lookup returns CDR1 MNHEY and CDR2 SVGEGT. The length of the CDR3 is 15 residues. The CDR3 protein is CASSYGGTNTGELFF.

The J gene is TRBJ1-6, the V gene TRBV7-8. Germline values: CDR1 SGHVS, CDR2 FQNEAQ. The CDR3 totals 14 residues. The CDR3 loop is CASSLGHNGSPLHF.